The T cell receptor (beta chain) under discussion was sequenced for a study of somatic mutations in cytotoxic T cells in rheumatoid arthritis. Sequencing was performed with immunoSEQ multiplex PCR; in TCRdb, only in-frame clones are kept and a portion is missing. The table includes over 8,000 clones, 81% detected once. The sequencing sample was made of CD8+ T cells sorted from blood. The clonotype originates from a woman aged 50 to 60 in good health.

DNA for the CDR3: TGTGCCACCAGCGGGGGACTAGCGGGGCCGATGGAGCAGTTCTTC. It translates to CATSGGLAGPMEQFF. This chain connects TRBV15 to TRBJ2-1; 13 bases line up with TRBD2. Per germline, CDR1 LNHNV and CDR2 YYDKDF (reference sequence). V trimming: 5 bases; J trimming: 10 bases; junction bases outside the gene matches: 8. The CDR3 is 15 amino acids.